The subject of this entry is one TCR beta chain. V shed 1 base and J 0 bases; nucleotides not matched to a gene: 6. Germline-derived CDR1 and CDR2 are LGHDT and YNNKEL (reference sequence). The CDR3 runs 17 residues. This sample is drawn from a study of blood T cell repertoires in COVID-19. Participants, about 18 to 95 years old, spanned 24 US areas. Donors of Cohort 3 who recovered were those that had two negative PCRs, clearance, or symptom resolution. In the study's own analysis: Nucleated cell number was recorded as an estimate derived from reference gene primer amplification. The method was immunoSEQ multiplex PCR; TCRdb's version includes in-frame clones alone and lacks a portion of them. V, J and clone size are taken as reported in that table, and D and trimming were inferred from the DNA itself. The sample contains about 380,000 clones, more than 70% of which appear only once.

This TCR came from a man aged 25 to 45 who had recovered from COVID-19. The V and J genes are TRBV3-1 (or the pseudogene TRBV3-2) and TRBJ1-1; TRBD1 aligns across 9 bases. Sequenced input: PBMCs or T cells enriched from blood (not recorded which). In DNA, the CDR3 is TGTGCCAGCAGCCAAGCCGGGACAGGGTTAATGAACACTGAAGCTTTCTTT. This gives the protein CASSQAGTGLMNTEAFF.